This T cell receptor beta chain is drawn from a study of T cell responses to AZD1222 COVID-19 vaccine. Study in general: Researchers grouped second doses given at about 4 or about 12 weeks into one pool.

Trimming removed 0 bases from V and 4 bases from J, with 19 bases in between. This CDR3 spans 18 amino acids. The germline V gene has CDR1 SGDLS and CDR2 YYNGEE. For this clone: What it recognizes is unknown.

Generated by immunoSEQ multiplex PCR, the TCRdb table keeps only in-frame clones and is missing some. The sample holds some 96,000 clones; roughly 91% are singletons and the top ten take around 1.7%. The study, taken as a whole, reports: Seropositive AZD1222 recipients at baseline numbered only 6 or 7. Samples come after the peak T cell response, not at day 14.

The sequence was collected from an adult in good health. This rearrangement joins TRBV9 to TRBJ2-2; D gene uncertain. The specimen comprised peripheral blood, sampled on day 0 of AZD1222 vaccination. The CDR3 bases are TGTGCCAGCAGCGTAGAGGCAGAATCACCCAATTTCACCGGGGAGCTGTTTTTT. Translated, it gives CASSVEAESPNFTGELFF. Supplemented by reference TRBV9 and TRBJ2-2, the full variable domain reads DSGVTQTPKHLITATGQRVTLRCSPRSGDLSVYWYQQSLDQGLQFLIQYYNGEERAKGNILERFSAQQFPDLHSELNLSSLELGDSALYFCASSVEAESPNFTGELFFGEGSRLTVL.